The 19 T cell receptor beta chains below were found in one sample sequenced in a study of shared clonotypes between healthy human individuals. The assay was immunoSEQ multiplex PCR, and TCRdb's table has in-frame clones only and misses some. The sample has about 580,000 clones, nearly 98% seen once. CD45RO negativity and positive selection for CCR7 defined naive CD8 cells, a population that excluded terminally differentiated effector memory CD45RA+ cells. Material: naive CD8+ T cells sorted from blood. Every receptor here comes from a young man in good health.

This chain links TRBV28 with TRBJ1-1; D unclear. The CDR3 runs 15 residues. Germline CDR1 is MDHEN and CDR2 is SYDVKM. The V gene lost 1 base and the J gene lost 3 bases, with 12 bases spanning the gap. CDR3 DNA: TGTGCCAGCAGTTTATCCCATCCCGCTTACACTGAAGCTTTCTTT. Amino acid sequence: CASSLSHPAYTEAFF.

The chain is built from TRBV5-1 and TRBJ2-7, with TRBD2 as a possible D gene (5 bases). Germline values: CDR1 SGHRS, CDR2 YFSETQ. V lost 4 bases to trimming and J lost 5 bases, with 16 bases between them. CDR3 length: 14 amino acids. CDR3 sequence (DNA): TGCGCCAGCAGCCCGGGATCTCATCCTGACGAGCAGTACTTC. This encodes CASSPGSHPDEQYF.

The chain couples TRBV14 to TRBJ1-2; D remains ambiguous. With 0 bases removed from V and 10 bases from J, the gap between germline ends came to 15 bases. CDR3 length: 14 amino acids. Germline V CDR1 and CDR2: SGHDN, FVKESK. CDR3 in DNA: TGTGCCAGCAGCCAAGATCGCCGAAGATGGGCCTACACCTTC. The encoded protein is CASSQDRRRWAYTF.

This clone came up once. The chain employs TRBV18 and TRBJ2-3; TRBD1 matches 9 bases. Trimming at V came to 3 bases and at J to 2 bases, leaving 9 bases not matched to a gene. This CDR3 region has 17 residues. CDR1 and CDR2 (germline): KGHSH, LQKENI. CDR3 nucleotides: TGTGCCAGCTCACCCAGGGACAGGGTTGGGGTCACAGATACGCAGTATTTT. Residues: CASSPRDRVGVTDTQYF.

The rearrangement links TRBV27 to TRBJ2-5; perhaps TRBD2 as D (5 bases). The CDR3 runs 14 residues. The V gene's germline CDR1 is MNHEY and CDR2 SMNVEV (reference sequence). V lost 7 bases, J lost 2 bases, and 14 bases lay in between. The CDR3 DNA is TGTGCCAGCAAGGAGGCTTTCCCACAAGAGACCCAGTACTTC. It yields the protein CASKEAFPQETQYF.

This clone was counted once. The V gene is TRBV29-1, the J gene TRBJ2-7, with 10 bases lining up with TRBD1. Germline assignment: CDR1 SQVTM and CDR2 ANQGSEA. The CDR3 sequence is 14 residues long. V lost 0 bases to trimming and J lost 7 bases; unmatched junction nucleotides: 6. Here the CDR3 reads CSVEDLGQGSEQYF. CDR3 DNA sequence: TGCAGCGTTGAAGACCTGGGACAGGGGTCGGAGCAGTACTTC.

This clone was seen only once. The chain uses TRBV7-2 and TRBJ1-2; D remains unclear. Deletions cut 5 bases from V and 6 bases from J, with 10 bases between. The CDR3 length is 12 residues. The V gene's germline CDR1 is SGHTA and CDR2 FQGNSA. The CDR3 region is CASSPGRDGYTF. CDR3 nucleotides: TGTGCCAGCAGCCCCGGACGTGATGGCTACACCTTC.

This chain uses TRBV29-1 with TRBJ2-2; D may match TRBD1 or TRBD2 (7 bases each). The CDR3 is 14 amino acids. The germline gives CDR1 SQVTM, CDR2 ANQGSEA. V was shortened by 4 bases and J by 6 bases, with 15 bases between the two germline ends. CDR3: CSVAGEGAAGELFF. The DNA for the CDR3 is TGCAGCGTTGCGGGGGAGGGGGCGGCCGGGGAGCTGTTTTTT.

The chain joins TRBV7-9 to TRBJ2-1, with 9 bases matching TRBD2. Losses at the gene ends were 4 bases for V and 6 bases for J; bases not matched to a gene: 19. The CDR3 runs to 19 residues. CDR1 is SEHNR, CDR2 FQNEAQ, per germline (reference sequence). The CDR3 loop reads CASSSSISGTSSTLNEQFF. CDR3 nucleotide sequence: TGTGCCAGCAGCTCCTCAATCTCCGGGACTAGCTCAACACTCAATGAGCAGTTCTTC.

The CDR3 DNA is TGCGCCAGCGAAAGGAGGGGCGGGATTACCCATGAGCAGTTCTTC. Amino acids: CASERRGGITHEQFF. The V call is TRBV10-2, the J call TRBJ2-1; possibly TRBD2 for D (6 bases). The CDR3 runs to 15 residues. The V gene's germline CDR1 is WSHSY and CDR2 SAAADI. The germline V and J ends were trimmed by 8 bases and 8 bases, with 22 bases remaining between them.

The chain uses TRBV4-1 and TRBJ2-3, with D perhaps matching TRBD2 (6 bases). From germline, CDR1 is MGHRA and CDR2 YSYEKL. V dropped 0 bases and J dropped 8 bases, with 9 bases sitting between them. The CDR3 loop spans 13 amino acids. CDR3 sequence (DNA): TGCGCCAGCAGCCAAGAGGTGGGGGGTACGCAGTATTTT. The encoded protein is CASSQEVGGTQYF.

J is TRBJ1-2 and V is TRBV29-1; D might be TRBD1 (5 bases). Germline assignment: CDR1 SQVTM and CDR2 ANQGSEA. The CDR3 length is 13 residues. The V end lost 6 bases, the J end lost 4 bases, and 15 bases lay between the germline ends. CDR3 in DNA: TGCAGCGTAGGTAGCGGGGCGGGCTATGGCTACACCTTC. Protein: CSVGSGAGYGYTF.

The CDR3 protein is CASRALREGGNSGTTYEQYF. The DNA for the CDR3 is TGTGCCAGCAGGGCCCTCCGGGAGGGTGGTAACTCGGGCACAACCTACGAGCAGTACTTC. The chain links TRBV27 to TRBJ2-7, with 8 nucleotides matching TRBD2. V was pared by 6 bases and J by 2 bases, with 24 bases of the junction left unmatched. The CDR3 consists of 20 residues. Germline V gives CDR1 MNHEY, CDR2 SMNVEV (reference sequence).

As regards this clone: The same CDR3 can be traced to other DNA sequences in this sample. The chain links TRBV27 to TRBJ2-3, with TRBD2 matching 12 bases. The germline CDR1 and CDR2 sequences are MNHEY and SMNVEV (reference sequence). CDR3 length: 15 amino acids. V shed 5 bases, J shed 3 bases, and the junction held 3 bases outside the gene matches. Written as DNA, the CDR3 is TGTGCCAGCAGTCCAGGGACTAGCGGGACAGATACGCAGTATTTT. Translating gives CASSPGTSGTDTQYF.

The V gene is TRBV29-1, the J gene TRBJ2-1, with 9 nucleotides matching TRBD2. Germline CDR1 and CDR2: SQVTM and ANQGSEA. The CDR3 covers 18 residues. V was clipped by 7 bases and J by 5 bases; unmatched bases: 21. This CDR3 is CSAGTVAGVPLVDNEQFF. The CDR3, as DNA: TGCAGCGCGGGGACTGTAGCGGGAGTCCCCTTAGTCGACAATGAGCAGTTCTTC.

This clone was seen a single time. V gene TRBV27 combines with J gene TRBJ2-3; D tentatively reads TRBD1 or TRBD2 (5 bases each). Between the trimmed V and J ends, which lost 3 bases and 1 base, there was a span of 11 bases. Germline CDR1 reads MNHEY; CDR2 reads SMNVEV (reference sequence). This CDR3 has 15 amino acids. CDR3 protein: CASSFGAWGTDTQYF. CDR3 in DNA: TGTGCCAGCAGTTTCGGGGCTTGGGGCACAGATACGCAGTATTTT.

The CDR3 is CASSILGTEQETQYF. CDR3 DNA: TGCGCCAGCAGCATATTGGGGACAGAACAAGAGACCCAGTACTTC. The V and J genes are TRBV5-1 and TRBJ2-5, with 7 bases identical to TRBD1. The CDR3 totals 15 residues. Unmatched junction bases numbered 8, after V lost 4 bases and J lost 2 bases. CDR1 SGHRS and CDR2 YFSETQ come from the germline V gene.

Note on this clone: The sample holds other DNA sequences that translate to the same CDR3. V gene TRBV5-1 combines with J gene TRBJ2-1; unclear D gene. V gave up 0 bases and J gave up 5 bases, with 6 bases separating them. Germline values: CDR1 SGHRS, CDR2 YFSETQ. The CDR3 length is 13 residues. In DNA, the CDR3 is TGCGCCAGCAGCTTGGTCCCAAACAATGAGCAGTTCTTC. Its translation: CASSLVPNNEQFF.

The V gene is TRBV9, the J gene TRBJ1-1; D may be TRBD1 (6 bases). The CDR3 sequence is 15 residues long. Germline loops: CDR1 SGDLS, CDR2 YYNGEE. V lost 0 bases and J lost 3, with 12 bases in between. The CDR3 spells CASSVDAGVDTEAFF. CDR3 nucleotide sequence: TGTGCCAGCAGCGTAGATGCAGGGGTTGACACTGAAGCTTTCTTT.